Listed here are 9 T cell receptor beta chains from one sample, sequenced in a study of blood T cell repertoires in COVID-19. Only in-frame clones appear in the TCRdb table, and some are missing; sequencing was by immunoSEQ multiplex PCR. The sample lists roughly 99,000 clones; approximately 84% were seen once. Sample: peripheral blood. These receptors were taken from a woman of 80 years or more with acute or convalescent COVID-19.

The V gene is TRBV15, the J gene TRBJ2-5; D perhaps matches TRBD2 (5 bases). The germline V and J ends were trimmed by 2 bases and 5 bases, with 9 bases remaining between them. Germline assignment: CDR1 LNHNV and CDR2 YYDKDF (reference sequence). The CDR3 runs 13 residues. The CDR3 DNA sequence: TGTGCCACCAGCAGAAGTAGCGTCGAGACCCAGTACTTC. Its translation: CATSRSSVETQYF.

This clone was seen only a few times. This chain connects TRBV5-6 to TRBJ1-2, with unresolved D. CDR1 and CDR2 from the germline V gene are SGHDT and YYEEEE. This CDR3 contains 13 residues. Trimming removed 0 bases at V and 3 bases at J, with 6 bases between. The CDR3 here is CASSLAGDYGYTF. Here the CDR3 DNA reads TGTGCCAGCAGCTTGGCGGGAGACTATGGCTACACCTTC.

The chain couples TRBV14 to TRBJ2-5; possible D gene TRBD1, 5 bases. CDR1 and CDR2 (germline): SGHDN, FVKESK. The CDR3 totals 12 residues. Trimming took off 4 bases at V and 7 bases at J, with 10 bases between the two ends. The CDR3 DNA is TGTGCCAGCAGCCTATCAGGGTCGACCCAGTACTTC. Amino acids: CASSLSGSTQYF.

V usage is TRBV15 and J usage is TRBJ2-3, with TRBD2 matching over 12 bases. The CDR3 extends over 16 amino acids. J was trimmed by 4 bases and V by 0 bases; bases with no gene match: 2. Germline CDR1 is LNHNV and CDR2 is YYDKDF (reference sequence). The CDR3 nucleotides read TGTGCCACCAGCAGAGAACTAGCGGGGGGTTCAGATACGCAGTATTTT. This codes for CATSRELAGGSDTQYF.

The chain carries TRBV6-5 and TRBJ1-5, with D tentatively TRBD1 (6 bases). The germline CDR1 and CDR2 sequences are MNHEY and SVGAGI. V shed 5 bases and J shed 3 bases, with 14 bases lying between them. The CDR3 runs to 15 residues. The CDR3 DNA reads TGTGCCAGCAGTAGAGGGGGTACTTACAATCAGCCCCAGCATTTT. Residues: CASSRGGTYNQPQHF.

V usage is TRBV11-2 and J usage is TRBJ2-7; no reliable D call. Trimming took off 1 base at V and 0 bases at J, with 7 bases between the two ends. The CDR3 totals 14 residues. CDR1 is SGHAT and CDR2 is FQNNGV in the germline V gene. The CDR3 DNA reads TGTGCCAGCAGCTTAGGGCAGTACTCCTACGAGCAGTACGTC. Its protein product is CASSLGQYSYEQYV.

The rearrangement uses TRBV10-1 and TRBJ2-1, with 11 bases matching TRBD1. The CDR3 spans 13 residues. Germline-derived CDR1 and CDR2 are WNHNN and SYGVQD (reference sequence). V shed 11 bases and J 9 bases; nucleotides not matched to a gene: 9. CDR3 nucleotides: TGCGCCCGAACCGGGACAGGGGGTTTTGAGCAGTTCTTC. Its protein is CARTGTGGFEQFF.

J is TRBJ1-3 and V is TRBV6-1; 9 nucleotides align to TRBD1. V was clipped by 2 bases and J by 4 bases; unmatched bases: 3. The CDR3 has 15 amino acids. CDR1 and CDR2 (germline): MNHNS, SASEGT. The CDR3 DNA is TGTGCCAGCAGTGAATACAGGGGGCTCGGAAACACCATATATTTT. As protein: CASSEYRGLGNTIYF.

The count of this clone is one. This chain connects TRBV9 to TRBJ2-7; D not certain. The CDR3 consists of 12 residues. The V and J ends lost 4 bases and 2 bases respectively, with 7 bases between them. CDR1 is SGDLS, CDR2 YYNGEE, per germline. The CDR3 here is CASSPSPYEQYF. As DNA, the CDR3 is TGTGCCAGCAGCCCAAGCCCCTACGAGCAGTACTTC.